One and the same sample provided the 19 T cell receptor beta chains below, sequenced in a study of coeliac disease. Sequenced by immunoSEQ multiplex PCR; TCRdb stores in-frame clones only, minus some. The table includes 1,500 or so clones, around 60% detected once. Input material: intraepithelial lymphocytes from the gut. All receptors come from a woman between 45 and 60 years old with celiac disease on a gluten-free diet.

The chain has TRBV10-3 and TRBJ2-2; unclear D gene. CDR1 and CDR2 from the germline V gene are ENHRY and SYGVKD. The CDR3 extends over 15 amino acids. Trimming pared 8 bases from V and 4 bases from J, leaving 17 bases between. CDR3 amino acids: CAIRSSSGTTGELFF. The CDR3 DNA follows: TGTGCCATCCGGTCCTCTTCAGGAACCACCGGGGAGCTGTTTTTT.

This clone was recorded a few times. The chain has TRBV4-2 and TRBJ1-4; perhaps TRBD1 as D (6 bases). Trimming left V 2 bases short and J 5 bases short, with 18 bases between. This CDR3 spans 17 amino acids. The germline CDR1 and CDR2 sequences are LGHNA and YNFKEQ. The CDR3 loop reads CASSQWPGWGQNEKLFF. The CDR3 coding sequence is TGTGCCAGCAGCCAATGGCCGGGGTGGGGGCAGAATGAAAAACTGTTTTTT.

The chain combines TRBV4-1 with TRBJ1-4, with D possibly matching TRBD1 (5 bases). This CDR3 comprises 16 residues. Germline CDR1 MGHRA, CDR2 YSYEKL. V lost 4 bases and J 5 bases, leaving 17 bases between the germline ends. The CDR3 reads CASSREQDTQNEKLFF. CDR3 coding DNA: TGCGCCAGCAGCCGCGAACAGGACACCCAAAATGAAAAACTGTTTTTT.

The chain has TRBV28 and TRBJ2-6; 9 nucleotides line up with TRBD1. The CDR3 length is 16 residues. Trimming removed 3 bases from V and 2 bases from J; junction bases left unmatched: 2. The V gene's germline CDR1 is MDHEN and CDR2 SYDVKM. The CDR3 DNA sequence: TGTGCCAGCAGTTTGACAGGGGGGCCTGGGGCCAACGTCCTGACTTTC. It is translated as CASSLTGGPGANVLTF.

The chain combines TRBV2 with TRBJ2-7; perhaps TRBD1 as D (5 bases). The CDR3 runs 13 residues. The germline CDR1 and CDR2 sequences are SNHLY and FYNNEI. The V gene lost 3 bases and the J gene lost 4 bases, with 10 bases spanning the gap. CDR3 protein: CASSDPGPYEQYF. As DNA, the CDR3 is TGTGCCAGCAGTGACCCAGGGCCTTACGAGCAGTACTTC. The variable domain in full, completed from reference TRBV2 and TRBJ2-7, reads EPEVTQTPSHQVTQMGQEVILRCVPISNHLYFYWYRQILGQKVEFLVSFYNNEISEKSEIFDDQFSVERPDGSNFTLKIRSTKLEDSAMYFCASSDPGPYEQYFGPGTRLTVT.

This clone was seen more than once but under ten times. The V gene is TRBV28, the J gene TRBJ2-5; 13 bases fit TRBD2. V shed 4 bases and J 5 bases; nucleotides not matched to a gene: 25. Germline V lookup: CDR1 MDHEN, CDR2 SYDVKM. The CDR3 has 22 residues. The CDR3 DNA follows: TGTGCCAGCAGTTCCTCTCACCCGACTAGCGGGGGGCCCTCTACGAGCCTGGAGACCCAGTACTTC. Residues: CASSSSHPTSGGPSTSLETQYF.

V usage is TRBV27 and J usage is TRBJ2-6; D unresolved. V gave up 10 bases and J gave up 2 bases, with 15 bases separating them. The CDR3 length is 15 residues. Germline CDR1 and CDR2: MNHEY and SMNVEV (reference sequence). In nucleotides, the CDR3 is TGTGCCACCTCCGAGGCCGCAGCTGGGGCCAACGTCCTGACTTTC. It is translated as CATSEAAAGANVLTF. The full variable domain, completed using reference TRBV27 and TRBJ2-6, is EAQVTQNPRYLITVTGKKLTVTCSQNMNHEYMSWYRQDPGLGLRQIYYSMNVEVTDKGDVPEGYKVSRKEKRNFPLILESPSPNQTSLYFCATSEAAAGANVLTFGAGSRLTVL.

This clone was seen more than once but under ten times. The sample has other DNA sequences that encode this CDR3 too. The chain is built from TRBV2 and TRBJ2-7; D gene ambiguous. The V gene lost 7 bases and the J gene lost 3 bases, with 7 bases spanning the gap. Germline CDR1 reads SNHLY; CDR2 reads FYNNEI. The CDR3 has 11 residues. Written as DNA, the CDR3 is TGTGCCAGCACGCCGGGCTACGAGCAGTACTTC. Protein product: CASTPGYEQYF.

This chain joins TRBV7-7 and TRBJ2-7; 10 bases are shared with TRBD1. Germline CDR1 SSHAT, CDR2 FNYEAQ (reference sequence). V shed 1 base and J 6 bases; nucleotides not matched to a gene: 15. This CDR3 is 18 amino acids long. In DNA form, the CDR3 reads TGTGCCAGCAGCTTAGGCGGGCGGGTGACAGGGGGCTCGTGCGAGCAGTACTTC. Its translation is CASSLGGRVTGGSCEQYF.

The chain joins TRBV13 to TRBJ2-7; TRBD2 agrees at 7 bases. V lost 4 bases, J lost 6 bases, and 3 bases stayed unmatched. Germline assignment: CDR1 PRHDT and CDR2 FYEKMQ (reference sequence). The CDR3 runs 12 residues. Here the CDR3 reads CASSWTSFEQYF. DNA of the CDR3: TGTGCCAGCAGCTGGACTAGTTTCGAGCAGTACTTC.

This chain links TRBV14 with TRBJ2-2; TRBD1 aligns across 8 bases. J lost 7 bases, V lost 1 base, and 8 bases had no gene match. This CDR3 region has 16 residues. CDR1 SGHDN and CDR2 FVKESK come from the germline V gene. The DNA for the CDR3 is TGTGCCAGCAGCCAAGCTCCGGACAGGGCTAACGGGGAGCTGTTTTTT. Translation gives CASSQAPDRANGELFF.

The genes are TRBV9 and TRBJ1-1, with no clear D. Germline V gene lookup returns CDR1 SGDLS and CDR2 YYNGEE. This CDR3 spans 14 amino acids. The V gene lost 4 bases and the J gene lost 6 bases, with 16 bases spanning the gap. The CDR3 DNA sequence: TGTGCCAGCAGCCCAGGACTCCCTGGGGCTGAAGCTTTCTTT. This encodes CASSPGLPGAEAFF.

Remarks on this clone: Additional DNA sequences in this sample encode the identical CDR3. This chain links TRBV2 with TRBJ2-7; D gene uncertain. V was clipped by 7 bases and J by 4 bases, with 8 bases between them. Germline assignment: CDR1 SNHLY and CDR2 FYNNEI. CDR3 size: 11 residues. The CDR3 is CASTPGYEQYF. The CDR3 DNA sequence: TGTGCCAGCACTCCAGGTTACGAGCAGTACTTC. The whole variable domain, filled in from reference TRBV2 and TRBJ2-7, reads EPEVTQTPSHQVTQMGQEVILRCVPISNHLYFYWYRQILGQKVEFLVSFYNNEISEKSEIFDDQFSVERPDGSNFTLKIRSTKLEDSAMYFCASTPGYEQYFGPGTRLTVT.

The chain couples TRBV5-1 to TRBJ1-2; 8 bases fit TRBD1. CDR1 SGHRS and CDR2 YFSETQ come from the germline V gene. This CDR3 comprises 18 residues. The V gene end was trimmed by 3 bases and the J gene end by 4 bases; junction bases not matched to a gene: 17. The CDR3 reads CASSYGGTGTGESYGYTF. In nucleotides, the CDR3 is TGCGCCAGCAGCTATGGGGGGACCGGGACAGGTGAATCCTATGGCTACACCTTC.

V is TRBV6-5 and J is TRBJ1-6, with a possible D match to TRBD1 (6 bases). This CDR3 region has 13 residues. Germline CDR1 is MNHEY and CDR2 is SVGAGI. V was clipped by 10 bases and J by 6 bases, with 13 bases between them. CDR3: CATTLGGNSPLHF. CDR3 DNA sequence: TGTGCCACCACCTTAGGGGGTAATTCACCCCTCCACTTT.

This clone was observed once. Written as DNA, the CDR3 is TGTGCCAGCAGCCTGGGACTAGCGGGGGGCCAAGAGACCCAGTACTTC. This translates into CASSLGLAGGQETQYF. The chain couples TRBV7-9 to TRBJ2-5, with 15 bases identical to TRBD2. V gave up 5 bases and J gave up 1 base; unmatched junction bases: 2. Per the germline V gene, CDR1 is SEHNR and CDR2 is FQNEAQ (reference sequence). The CDR3 spans 16 residues. Full variable domain (outside the CDR3, taken from reference TRBV7-9 and TRBJ2-5): DTGVSQNPRHKITKRGQNVTFRCDPISEHNRLYWYRQTLGQGPEFLTYFQNEAQLEKSRLLSDRFSAERPKGSFSTLEIQRTEQGDSAMYLCASSLGLAGGQETQYFGPGTRLLVL.

The chain recombines TRBV6-1 with TRBJ1-1; D possibly corresponds to TRBD1 (5 bases). The germline gives CDR1 MNHNS, CDR2 SASEGT. Trimming stripped 4 bases from V and 4 bases from J, with 22 bases between. The CDR3 contains 17 residues. CDR3 protein: CASSALAGPLGGTEAFF. DNA of the CDR3: TGTGCCAGCAGTGCCCTCGCGGGACCCCTCGGGGGCACTGAAGCTTTCTTT.

This chain connects TRBV28 to TRBJ2-7; no clear D. Germline values: CDR1 MDHEN, CDR2 SYDVKM. Trimming cost V 2 bases and J 0 bases, with 8 bases left between them. The CDR3 spans 14 residues. CDR3 protein: CASSLPGSSYEQYF. The CDR3, as DNA: TGTGCCAGCAGTTTACCTGGCAGCTCCTACGAGCAGTACTTC.

The chain recombines TRBV19 with TRBJ1-2, with a possible D match to TRBD1 (6 bases). The CDR3 is 14 amino acids. The V gene's germline CDR1 is LNHDA and CDR2 SQIVND (reference sequence). Trimming pared 4 bases from V and 3 bases from J, leaving 12 bases between. For the CDR3, the DNA is TGTGCCAGTAGTAGGACGGGGGGGCACTATGGCTACACCTTC. Its translation is CASSRTGGHYGYTF. The whole variable domain, remainder taken from reference TRBV19 and TRBJ1-2, is DGGITQSPKYLFRKEGQNVTLSCEQNLNHDAMYWYRQDPGQGLRLIYYSQIVNDFQKGDIAEGYSVSREKKESFPLTVTSAQKNPTAFYLCASSRTGGHYGYTFGSGTRLTVV.